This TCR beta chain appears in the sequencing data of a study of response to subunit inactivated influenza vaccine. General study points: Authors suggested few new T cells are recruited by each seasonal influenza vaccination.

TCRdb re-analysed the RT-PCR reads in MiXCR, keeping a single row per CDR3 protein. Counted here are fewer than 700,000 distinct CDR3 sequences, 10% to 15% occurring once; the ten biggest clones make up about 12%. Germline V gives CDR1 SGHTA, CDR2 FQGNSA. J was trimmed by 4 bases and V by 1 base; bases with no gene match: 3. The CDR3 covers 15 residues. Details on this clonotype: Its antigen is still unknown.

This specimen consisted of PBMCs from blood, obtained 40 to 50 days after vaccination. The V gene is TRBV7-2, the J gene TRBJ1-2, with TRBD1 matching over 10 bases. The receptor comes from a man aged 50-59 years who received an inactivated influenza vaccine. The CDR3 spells CASSLGGQGVYGYTF. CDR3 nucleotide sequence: TGTGCCAGCAGCTTAGGTGGACAGGGGGTCTATGGCTACACCTTC.